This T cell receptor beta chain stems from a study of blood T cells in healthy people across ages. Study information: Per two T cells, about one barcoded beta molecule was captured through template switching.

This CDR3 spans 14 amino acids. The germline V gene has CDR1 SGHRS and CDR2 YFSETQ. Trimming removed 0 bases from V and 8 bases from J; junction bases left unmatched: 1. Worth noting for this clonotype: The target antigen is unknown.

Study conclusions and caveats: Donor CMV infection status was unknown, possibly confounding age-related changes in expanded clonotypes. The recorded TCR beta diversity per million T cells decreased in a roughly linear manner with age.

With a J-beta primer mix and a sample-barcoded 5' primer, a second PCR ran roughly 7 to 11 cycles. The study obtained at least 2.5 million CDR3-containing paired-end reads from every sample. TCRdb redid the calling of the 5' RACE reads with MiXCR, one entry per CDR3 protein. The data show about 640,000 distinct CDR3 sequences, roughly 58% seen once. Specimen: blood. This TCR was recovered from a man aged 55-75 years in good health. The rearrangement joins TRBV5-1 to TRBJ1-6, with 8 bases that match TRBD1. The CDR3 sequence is CASSLDRGDSPLHF. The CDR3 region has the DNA TGCGCCAGCAGCTTGGACAGGGGGGATTCACCCCTCCACTTT.